The sequence of this T cell receptor beta chain was determined in a study of glioma-infiltrating T cells after dendritic cell vaccination. Overall study context: Samples are from glioblastoma patients in Phase I and II dendritic cell vaccine trials. General study results and limits: Few patients contributed both blood and tumor specimens.

Input was approximately 2.2 ug genomic DNA, or all available if less. The primer mix had 60 V beta and 13 J beta primers. Repertoires were generated with immunoSEQ multiplex PCR, while TCRdb's copy carries only in-frame clones and drops some. The sample yields under 100,000 clones, over 65% seen once. On this clone itself: What it binds is not known.

Sequenced here: blood, sampled before dendritic cell vaccination. The TCR originated in a human donor with glioblastoma.

The CDR3 sequence: CASSTGQGSTDTQYF. The CDR3 DNA reads TGCGCCAGCAGCACAGGACAGGGCAGCACAGATACGCAGTATTTT. The chain employs TRBV5-1 and TRBJ2-3; TRBD1 aligns across 8 bases. V was pared by 4 bases and J by 0 bases, with 4 bases of the junction left unmatched. In germline, CDR1 is SGHRS, CDR2 YFSETQ. This CDR3 spans 15 amino acids.